The sequence of this TCR beta chain was determined in a study of CD8+ T cells in alopecia areata. For the study at large: Oral tofacitinib (5 to 10 mg twice daily) was administered to treated patients. Dosing spanned 6 to 18 months on tofacitinib, then 6 months off drug.

Reverse transcription of extracted RNA yielded cDNA, which provided the sequencing template. Repertoires were generated with immunoSEQ multiplex PCR, while TCRdb's copy carries only in-frame clones and drops some. In the table there are 110,000 to 150,000 clones, around 60% of which are singletons. The CDR3 totals 15 residues. V lost 4 bases and J 1 base, leaving 14 bases between the germline ends. In this sample, this clone turned up a few times. The gene calls are TRBV5-7 and TRBJ1-1; no clear D gene. TRBV5-7 is given ORF status, its function remaining uncertain. The sample in question was CD4+ T cells sorted from blood, obtained at week 0. The clonotype originates from a human donor with alopecia areata. The CDR3 bases are TGTGCCAGCAGCCTCTCTTCTCGGGGGAACACTGAAGCTTTCTTT. The encoded protein is CASSLSSRGNTEAFF.